The entry that follows covers one T cell receptor beta chain sequence. Its antigen is not known. These data are taken from a study of cytomegalovirus exposure and HLA in healthy donors. Overall study results and limits: TCR beta chain V- and J-gene trimming was linked, in a later analysis, to a missense variant in DCLRE1C. Sequencing likely generated an artifact that appeared as a cluster of highly shared sequence variants.

PCR used 60 Vbeta primers and 13 Jbeta primers. The data were produced by immunoSEQ multiplex PCR, yet TCRdb's version contains in-frame clones alone and is incomplete. The sample has approximately 160,000 clones; approximately 78% are singletons. This CDR3 region has 13 residues. Trimming cost V 2 bases and J 7 bases, with 11 bases left between them. Germline V gene sequence: CDR1 SGHVS, CDR2 FNYEAQ. Sequencing was performed on PBMCs. V is TRBV7-6 and J is TRBJ2-5, with D maybe TRBD2 (6 bases). This receptor was obtained from a woman aged 45-65 years in good health and CMV-seropositive. The CDR3 reads CASSLSREVTQYF. CDR3 coding DNA: TGTGCCAGCAGCTTATCCAGGGAGGTGACCCAGTACTTC. Full variable domain (missing parts from reference TRBV7-6 and TRBJ2-5): GAGVSQSPRYKVTKRGQDVALRCDPISGHVSLYWYRQALGQGPEFLTYFNYEAQQDKSGLPNDRFSAERPEGSISTLTIQRTEQRDSAMYRCASSLSREVTQYFGPGTRLLVL.